Shown below are 32 T cell receptor beta chains from a single sample sequenced in a study of cytomegalovirus exposure and HLA in healthy donors. The PCR employed 60 Vbeta primers together with 13 Jbeta primers. The data were produced by immunoSEQ multiplex PCR, yet TCRdb's version contains in-frame clones alone and is incomplete. In the table there are over 80,000 clones, roughly four fifths of which are singletons. Sequenced input: PBMCs. Receptors were obtained from a man aged 25 to 40 in good health and CMV-seropositive.

J is TRBJ1-4 and V is TRBV2, with D perhaps matching TRBD1 (6 bases). Germline V lookup: CDR1 SNHLY, CDR2 FYNNEI. V lost 2 bases to trimming and J lost 7 bases, with 11 bases between them. The CDR3 spans 14 residues. For the CDR3, the DNA is TGTGCCAGCAGTGAACAGGGGACGGGTGAAAAACTGTTTTTT. Its translation: CASSEQGTGEKLFF.

This chain links TRBV30 with TRBJ2-5, with a tentative D call TRBD1 (6 bases). Trimming pared 2 bases from V and 5 bases from J, leaving 15 bases between. The germline CDR1 and CDR2 sequences are GTSNPN and SVGIG (reference sequence). The CDR3 is 14 amino acids. The CDR3 nucleotides are TGTGCCTGGAGTCAAGGCACAGGGCCGGAGACCCAGTACTTC. Translated, it gives CAWSQGTGPETQYF.

This chain links TRBV5-1 with TRBJ2-2; 7 nucleotides line up with TRBD1. Unmatched junction bases numbered 6, after V lost 4 bases and J lost 3 bases. Germline CDR1 is SGHRS and CDR2 is YFSETQ. The CDR3 length is 15 residues. CDR3 residues: CASSPTGADTGELFF. DNA for the CDR3: TGCGCCAGCAGCCCAACAGGGGCCGACACCGGGGAGCTGTTTTTT.

The chain is built from TRBV4-1 and TRBJ2-1; 8 positions match TRBD2. CDR3 length equals 15 residues. The trim removed 3 bases at V and 6 bases at J, leaving 7 bases unmatched. Per the germline V gene, CDR1 is MGHRA and CDR2 is YSYEKL. CDR3 sequence (DNA): TGCGCCAGCAGCCAGGCGGGACTAGTTGCCAATGAGCAGTTCTTC. This gives the protein CASSQAGLVANEQFF.

The chain has TRBV19 and TRBJ2-5, with D perhaps matching TRBD2 (5 bases). Germline V gene sequence: CDR1 LNHDA, CDR2 SQIVND (reference sequence). The CDR3 is made up of 13 amino acids. Trimming cost V 5 bases and J 5 bases, with 12 bases left between them. CDR3 DNA: TGTGCCAGTAGTGGCGGGCCTCGGGAGACCCAGTACTTC. Translated, it gives CASSGGPRETQYF. The full variable domain, with the rest looked up from reference TRBV19 and TRBJ2-5, is DGGITQSPKYLFRKEGQNVTLSCEQNLNHDAMYWYRQDPGQGLRLIYYSQIVNDFQKGDIAEGYSVSREKKESFPLTVTSAQKNPTAFYLCASSGGPRETQYFGPGTRLLVL.

The chain carries TRBV27 and TRBJ2-5, with D tentatively TRBD1 (5 bases). Germline V lookup: CDR1 MNHEY, CDR2 SMNVEV (reference sequence). V was shortened by 5 bases and J by 6 bases, with 19 bases between the two germline ends. The CDR3 runs 15 residues. The CDR3 reads CASSLETGPRQTQYF. The CDR3 region has the DNA TGTGCCAGCAGTCTAGAAACAGGCCCTAGGCAGACCCAGTACTTC.

The V and J genes are TRBV5-4 and TRBJ2-1, with 7 bases that match TRBD1. Germline V gene lookup returns CDR1 SGHNT and CDR2 YYREEE (reference sequence). Trimming took 5 bases from V and 1 from J; bases not matched to a gene: 6. The CDR3 spans 15 residues. The CDR3 is CASSSSTGSYNEQFF. The CDR3, as DNA: TGTGCCAGCAGTTCGTCGACAGGGTCCTACAATGAGCAGTTCTTC.

The gene calls are TRBV6-5 and TRBJ2-3; no clear D gene. In germline, CDR1 is MNHEY, CDR2 SVGAGI. V was cut by 5 bases and J by 3 bases, with 6 bases left in between. The CDR3 sequence is 12 residues long. The CDR3 protein is CASSDTTDTQYF. CDR3 nucleotides: TGTGCCAGCAGTGACACGACAGATACGCAGTATTTT.

The V and J genes are TRBV5-4 and TRBJ2-2; 9 bases fit TRBD2. J lost 1 base, V lost 0 bases, and 1 base had no gene match. Germline CDR1 reads SGHNT; CDR2 reads YYREEE (reference sequence). This CDR3 contains 16 residues. The CDR3 region is CASSLEAGGNTGELFF. Written as DNA, the CDR3 is TGTGCCAGCAGCTTGGAAGCGGGAGGGAACACCGGGGAGCTGTTTTTT. Complete variable domain (other parts from reference TRBV5-4 and TRBJ2-2): ETGVTQSPTHLIKTRGQQVTLRCSSQSGHNTVSWYQQALGQGPQFIFQYYREEENGRGNFPPRFSGLQFPNYSSELNVNALELDDSALYLCASSLEAGGNTGELFFGEGSRLTVL.

In DNA form, the CDR3 reads TGTGCCAGCAGGGAGGGGGCTAGCTACGAGCAGTACTTC. Translated, it gives CASREGASYEQYF. The chain couples TRBV28 to TRBJ2-7, with TRBD1 as a possible D gene (7 bases). The V and J ends lost 6 bases and 3 bases respectively, with 12 bases between them. In germline, CDR1 is MDHEN, CDR2 SYDVKM. This CDR3 has 13 residues.

This sequence joins TRBV9 and TRBJ2-3; D possibly corresponds to TRBD1 (5 bases). The V gene lost 0 bases and the J gene lost 3 bases, with 14 bases spanning the gap. From germline, CDR1 is SGDLS and CDR2 YYNGEE. There are 16 residues in the CDR3. The CDR3, as DNA: TGTGCCAGCAGCGTAGACAGGACACGGGCGACAGATACGCAGTATTTT. It translates to CASSVDRTRATDTQYF.

This clone was recorded a few times. The chain employs TRBV4-3 and TRBJ2-7, with 14 bases that match TRBD2. Germline CDR1 reads LGHNA; CDR2 reads YSLEER. The CDR3 has 15 residues. Trimming took 1 base from V and 5 from J; bases not matched to a gene: 1. The CDR3 DNA sequence: TGCGCCAGCAGCCAAGGGGGACTAGCGGGAGACGAGCAGTACTTC. Translating it yields CASSQGGLAGDEQYF.

This chain connects TRBV6-6 to TRBJ2-7; the D is unclear. The CDR3 has 14 amino acids. V lost 7 bases and J 3 bases, leaving 16 bases between the germline ends. Germline V lookup: CDR1 MNHNY, CDR2 SVGAGI (reference sequence). The CDR3 DNA follows: TGTGCCAGCAAGCGAGCGAGAACGAACTACGAGCAGTACTTC. It is translated as CASKRARTNYEQYF.

V gene TRBV7-9 combines with J gene TRBJ2-7; D perhaps matches TRBD1 (5 bases). The CDR3 runs to 14 residues. Trimming pared 5 bases from V and 6 bases from J, leaving 17 bases between. Germline V gene lookup returns CDR1 SEHNR and CDR2 FQNEAQ (reference sequence). The CDR3 sequence: CASSPTLDIGEQYF. The CDR3 DNA reads as TGTGCCAGCAGCCCCACTTTGGACATCGGCGAGCAGTACTTC.

J is TRBJ2-1 and V is TRBV30; TRBD1 might be the D (5 bases). Germline V gene lookup returns CDR1 GTSNPN and CDR2 SVGIG (reference sequence). The CDR3 contains 16 residues. V lost 1 base and J lost 3, with 16 bases in between. The CDR3 region is CAWSDPTAVYYNEQFF. The CDR3 nucleotides are TGTGCCTGGAGTGACCCGACAGCCGTGTACTACAATGAGCAGTTCTTC.

The sample holds a few counts of this clone. The chain is built from TRBV6-1 and TRBJ1-1; TRBD1 is a possible D gene (6 bases). The V and J ends lost 0 bases and 3 bases respectively, with 11 bases between them. The germline gives CDR1 MNHNS, CDR2 SASEGT. The CDR3 extends over 15 amino acids. DNA for the CDR3: TGTGCCAGCAGTGAAGCAAGCCAGGGGTACACTGAAGCTTTCTTT. This codes for CASSEASQGYTEAFF.

The J gene is TRBJ1-1, the V gene TRBV18; TRBD1 matches at 7 bases. Trimming removed 5 bases from V and 7 bases from J; junction bases left unmatched: 4. The CDR3 spans 12 residues. Germline V gene sequence: CDR1 KGHSH, CDR2 LQKENI. CDR3 amino acids: CASSEDRVEAFF. The CDR3 DNA follows: TGTGCCAGCTCAGAAGACAGGGTTGAAGCTTTCTTT.

Only a few counts were recorded for this clone. J is TRBJ2-2 and V is TRBV7-6; possibly TRBD2 for D (6 bases). The CDR3 covers 14 residues. The germline CDR1 and CDR2 sequences are SGHVS and FNYEAQ. Trimming pared 3 bases from V and 3 bases from J, leaving 8 bases between. CDR3 nucleotides: TGTGCCAGCAGCTTCACGGGAGACACCGGGGAGCTGTTTTTT. Residues: CASSFTGDTGELFF.

V gene TRBV28 combines with J gene TRBJ2-5; 10 nucleotides line up with TRBD1. The DNA matches TRBJ2-7 better at its end, which makes the J call doubtful. The length of the CDR3 is 15 residues. Germline lookup yields CDR1 MDHEN and CDR2 SYDVKM. The CDR3 region has the DNA TGTGCCAGCAGTCCAACCCTGACAGGGGGCCTCGAGCAGTACTTC. Encoded protein: CASSPTLTGGLEQYF.

The gene calls are TRBV27 and TRBJ2-1; 10 bases map to TRBD2. V trimming: 3 bases; J trimming: 5 bases; junction bases outside the gene matches: 1. CDR3 length: 14 amino acids. Germline values: CDR1 MNHEY, CDR2 SMNVEV (reference sequence). The CDR3 loop is CASSLGTSDNEQFF. The CDR3 region has the DNA TGTGCCAGCAGTTTGGGGACTAGCGACAATGAGCAGTTCTTC.

The table lists this clone with a few counts. The chain employs TRBV28 and TRBJ1-1; 7 bases align to TRBD1. This CDR3 is 15 amino acids long. Germline loops: CDR1 MDHEN, CDR2 SYDVKM. The V segment lost 5 bases and the J segment 3 bases; nucleotides outside the gene matches: 9. CDR3 nucleotide sequence: TGTGCCAGCAGTCCCCTGGGACAGCGGGACACTGAAGCTTTCTTT. This sequence encodes CASSPLGQRDTEAFF.

This clone was counted a few times. The chain employs TRBV9 and TRBJ2-1, with 8 bases matching TRBD2. With 0 bases clipped from V and 6 bases from J, the junction kept 8 bases outside the gene matches. The CDR3 is made up of 16 amino acids. The V gene's germline CDR1 is SGDLS and CDR2 YYNGEE. CDR3 region: CASSVALGLVGNEQFF. CDR3 DNA: TGTGCCAGCAGCGTAGCTTTGGGACTAGTTGGCAATGAGCAGTTCTTC. The full variable domain, completed using reference TRBV9 and TRBJ2-1, is DSGVTQTPKHLITATGQRVTLRCSPRSGDLSVYWYQQSLDQGLQFLIQYYNGEERAKGNILERFSAQQFPDLHSELNLSSLELGDSALYFCASSVALGLVGNEQFFGPGTRLTVL.

Notes on this clone: Other DNA sequences within the sample encode an identical CDR3. V is TRBV5-1 and J is TRBJ1-5; D perhaps matches TRBD1 (5 bases). The ends were cut back, 1 base at V and 5 bases at J, with 13 bases in the middle. This CDR3 is built from 15 residues. Germline V CDR1 and CDR2: SGHRS, YFSETQ. This CDR3 is CASSLSGGWDQPQHF. In nucleotides, the CDR3 is TGCGCCAGCAGCTTGTCGGGGGGTTGGGATCAGCCCCAGCATTTT.

The V call is TRBV5-4, the J call TRBJ2-5; no reliable D call. The tail of the sequence fits TRBJ2-7 better, so the J call may be wrong. The V gene's germline CDR1 is SGHNT and CDR2 YYREEE (reference sequence). The CDR3 has 14 residues. The CDR3, as DNA: TGTGCCAGCAGCTTCTTTTCTCAGGATATCGAGCAGTACTTC. Translated, it gives CASSFFSQDIEQYF.

The rearrangement joins TRBV28 to TRBJ2-7; TRBD1 is a possible D gene (5 bases). The length of the CDR3 is 14 residues. CDR1 is MDHEN, CDR2 SYDVKM, per germline. The germline V and J ends were trimmed by 6 bases and 1 base, with 13 bases remaining between them. DNA for the CDR3: TGTGCCAGCAGGCAGGGCTTTAGTTCCTACGAGCAGTACTTC. This translates into CASRQGFSSYEQYF.

This chain connects TRBV6-6 to TRBJ1-1, with D tentatively TRBD1 (5 bases). The V end lost 2 bases, the J end lost 3 bases, and 13 bases lay between the germline ends. The CDR3 spans 15 residues. The germline CDR1 and CDR2 sequences are MNHNY and SVGAGI (reference sequence). The CDR3 DNA reads TGTGCCAGCAGTTACCGGGGGTTGGGGGACACTGAAGCTTTCTTT. Translation: CASSYRGLGDTEAFF.

V and J are TRBV28 and TRBJ2-5; TRBD2 might be the D (6 bases). The V gene lost 2 bases and the J gene lost 4 bases, with 8 bases spanning the gap. Looked up from germline, CDR1 is MDHEN and CDR2 is SYDVKM. This CDR3 region has 13 residues. The CDR3 bases are TGTGCCAGCAGTTTACCTAGCGCAGAGACCCAGTACTTC. This encodes CASSLPSAETQYF.

The chain couples TRBV30 to TRBJ2-1, with 9 nucleotides matching TRBD2. Trimming took 8 bases from V and 7 from J; bases not matched to a gene: 6. The CDR3 extends over 12 amino acids. Per the germline V gene, CDR1 is GTSNPN and CDR2 is SVGIG (reference sequence). In nucleotides, the CDR3 is TGTGCCGGTAGCGGGAGTGGTAATGAGCAGTTCTTC. It is translated as CAGSGSGNEQFF.

The V and J genes are TRBV14 and TRBJ2-5; 7 nucleotides line up with TRBD2. The CDR3 spans 15 residues. Germline values: CDR1 SGHDN, CDR2 FVKESK. The trim removed 1 base at V and 4 bases at J, leaving 6 bases unmatched. The CDR3 nucleotides read TGTGCCAGCAGCCAAGGGGCAGGGAGGGGAGAGACCCAGTACTTC. It yields the protein CASSQGAGRGETQYF.

V is TRBV7-9 and J is TRBJ1-1, with TRBD1 identical over 7 bases. The germline V gene encodes CDR1 SEHNR and CDR2 FQNEAQ (reference sequence). Germline trimming cut 2 bases from V and 0 bases from J; bases unmatched to any gene: 3. The CDR3 contains 15 residues. The CDR3 protein is CASSLPQGVNTEAFF. CDR3 in DNA: TGTGCCAGCAGCTTACCTCAGGGGGTGAACACTGAAGCTTTCTTT.

This chain connects TRBV27 to TRBJ2-1, with TRBD2 matching over 13 bases. The CDR3 extends over 18 amino acids. The germline V gene encodes CDR1 MNHEY and CDR2 SMNVEV (reference sequence). The V gene end was trimmed by 8 bases and the J gene end by 2 bases; junction bases not matched to a gene: 12. DNA for the CDR3: TGTGCCAGCGGCCTTAGCCGACTAGCGGGAGGCCCCTACAATGAGCAGTTCTTC. This codes for CASGLSRLAGGPYNEQFF.

V is TRBV5-8 and J is TRBJ2-1; 11 nucleotides align to TRBD2. From germline, CDR1 is SGHTS and CDR2 YDEGEE. This CDR3 is built from 16 residues. Trimming took 2 bases from V and 3 from J; bases not matched to a gene: 4. The CDR3 here is CASSLRGLADYNEQFF. CDR3 nucleotide sequence: TGTGCCAGCAGCTTAAGGGGACTAGCGGACTACAATGAGCAGTTCTTC.